Each of the 11 T cell receptor beta chains below was sequenced from the same sample in a study of T-cell memory formation after mild COVID-19. MiXCR, applied by TCRdb to the 5' RACE reads, yields one record per CDR3 protein. Found here are under 350,000 distinct CDR3 sequences, around 15% of them singletons; the top ten hold roughly 23%. The sequenced sample was PBMCs or a T cell subset sorted from them (not recorded which). These receptors all stem from a man younger than 30 who had mild COVID-19 (a few samples of this study predate the infection). Cell type and time point are not known.

This clonotype has only a few counts. V and J are TRBV24-1 and TRBJ1-4; a weak D match, TRBD1 (5 bases). Looked up from germline, CDR1 is KGHDR and CDR2 is SFDVKD. There are 15 residues in the CDR3. The V end was cut by 0 bases, the J end by 7 bases, with 11 bases between. The CDR3 nucleotides are TGTGCCACCAGTGATTTGGGGGGGAAACTTGAAAAACTGTTTTTT. Its translation is CATSDLGGKLEKLFF.

V is TRBV29-1 and J is TRBJ2-3, with 7 bases that match TRBD1. V gave up 4 bases and J gave up 2 bases; unmatched junction bases: 6. Germline V gives CDR1 SQVTM, CDR2 ANQGSEA. The CDR3 loop spans 14 amino acids. The DNA of the CDR3 is TGCAGCGTTGCAAGGGGGCGCAACACAGATACGCAGTATTTT. Its translation is CSVARGRNTDTQYF.

The V gene is TRBV5-1, the J gene TRBJ1-1, with D uncertain. Trimming removed 0 bases at V and 4 bases at J, with 10 bases between. The CDR3 length is 14 residues. Germline V CDR1 and CDR2: SGHRS, YFSETQ. The CDR3 sequence is CASSLVVGATEAFF. The CDR3 DNA is TGCGCCAGCAGCTTGGTTGTCGGAGCCACTGAAGCTTTCTTT.

The rearrangement links TRBV27 to TRBJ1-5; D might be TRBD1 (5 bases). V was clipped by 3 bases and J by 5 bases, with 11 bases between them. The CDR3 contains 14 residues. The V gene's germline CDR1 is MNHEY and CDR2 SMNVEV (reference sequence). CDR3 DNA sequence: TGTGCCAGCAGTTTGGGGGAGAGTTATCAGCCCCAGCATTTT. This gives the protein CASSLGESYQPQHF.

The chain couples TRBV12-3 or TRBV12-4 to TRBJ1-5; D remains ambiguous. The CDR3 extends over 14 amino acids. The V end lost 2 bases, the J end lost 6 bases, and 11 bases lay between the germline ends. The CDR3 DNA follows: TGTGCCAGCAGTTTAATCGACGTTGGTCAGCCCCAGCATTTT. Protein product: CASSLIDVGQPQHF.

This clonotype was counted between two and nine times. The V gene is TRBV4-2, the J gene TRBJ1-1; a weak D match, TRBD1 (6 bases). This CDR3 spans 18 amino acids. V was cut by 3 bases and J by 1 base, with 21 bases left in between. CDR1 and CDR2 (germline): LGHNA, YNFKEQ. CDR3 sequence reads: CASSHIVVGGEGNTEAFF. The CDR3 coding sequence is TGTGCCAGCAGCCATATCGTTGTGGGGGGCGAAGGGAACACTGAAGCTTTCTTT.

This clonotype has a handful of counts. The V and J genes are TRBV25-1 and TRBJ1-1; perhaps TRBD1 as D (6 bases). The CDR3 spans 15 residues. V dropped 1 base and J dropped 2 bases, with 11 bases sitting between them. Germline loops: CDR1 MGHDK, CDR2 SYGVNS. CDR3 sequence reads: CASSESGRGNTEAFF. As DNA, the CDR3 is TGTGCCAGCAGTGAATCTGGCAGGGGCAACACTGAAGCTTTCTTT.

The rearrangement uses TRBV7-2 and TRBJ2-7, with 10 bases lining up with TRBD2. Germline values: CDR1 SGHTA, CDR2 FQGNSA. J was trimmed by 5 bases and V by 2 bases; bases with no gene match: 6. There are 15 residues in the CDR3. The CDR3 nucleotides are TGTGCCAGCAGCTTAACATTAGCGGGGGGCGACGAGCAGTACTTC. Translated, it gives CASSLTLAGGDEQYF. Together with reference TRBV7-2 and TRBJ2-7, the CDR3 gives the full variable domain: GAGVSQSPSNKVTEKGKDVELRCDPISGHTALYWYRQSLGQGLEFLIYFQGNSAPDKSGLPSDRFSAERTGGSVSTLTIQRTQQEDSAVYLCASSLTLAGGDEQYFGPGTRLTVT.

V gene TRBV5-8 combines with J gene TRBJ2-3; 13 bases are shared with TRBD2. The germline CDR1 and CDR2 sequences are SGHTS and YDEGEE. This CDR3 region has 19 residues. J gave up 0 bases and V 5 bases, and 12 bases lay outside the gene matches. CDR3: CASRWTSGGHPFSTDTQYF. The CDR3 DNA is TGTGCCAGCAGATGGACTAGCGGGGGACATCCCTTTAGCACAGATACGCAGTATTTT.

This clonotype was detected only a few times. This chain links TRBV7-2 with TRBJ2-3; D not resolved. CDR3 length equals 14 residues. From germline, CDR1 is SGHTA and CDR2 FQGNSA. The V gene lost 5 bases and the J gene lost 6 bases, with 15 bases spanning the gap. The CDR3 sequence is CASSGRYPWDTQYF. CDR3 coding DNA: TGTGCCAGCAGCGGAAGGTATCCCTGGGATACGCAGTATTTT.

The chain links TRBV7-9 to TRBJ1-2; D is ambiguous. The germline V gene has CDR1 SEHNR and CDR2 FQNEAQ (reference sequence). This CDR3 contains 13 residues. V was trimmed by 1 base and J by 3 bases, leaving 6 bases between them. CDR3 residues: CASSLEFYYGYTF. Written as DNA, the CDR3 is TGTGCCAGCAGCTTAGAATTTTACTATGGCTACACCTTC.